These 13 T cell receptor beta chains share one sample of origin, sequenced in a study of blood T cell repertoires in COVID-19. Measured with immunoSEQ multiplex PCR; TCRdb has only the in-frame clones, and not every one. The table has about 200,000 clones, roughly 86% seen once. Sequenced material: peripheral blood. The receptors were gathered from a woman aged 50 to 65 with COVID-19, enrolled during active disease.

This clone has just a few counts. The V and J genes are TRBV5-1 and TRBJ1-2, with 7 bases aligning to TRBD1. The CDR3 loop spans 13 amino acids. V lost 0 bases, J lost 7 bases, and 3 bases stayed unmatched. In germline, CDR1 is SGHRS, CDR2 YFSETQ. In DNA, the CDR3 is TGCGCCAGCAGCTTGGAGGCAGGGGGTGGCTACACCTTC. Encoded protein: CASSLEAGGGYTF. Looking up the rest from reference TRBV5-1 and TRBJ1-2 gives the full variable domain: KAGVTQTPRYLIKTRGQQVTLSCSPISGHRSVSWYQQTPGQGLQFLFEYFSETQRNKGNFPGRFSGRQFSNSRSEMNVSTLELGDSALYLCASSLEAGGGYTFGSGTRLTVV.

The count of this clone is one. The V and J genes are TRBV5-4 and TRBJ2-7; no definite D call. CDR3 length: 9 amino acids. Trimming pared 10 bases from V and 5 bases from J, leaving 7 bases between. Germline CDR1 is SGHNT and CDR2 is YYREEE (reference sequence). The CDR3 DNA reads as TGTGCCGCCGGAGACGAGCAGTACGTC. Its translation is CAAGDEQYV.

V and J are TRBV7-6 and TRBJ2-3, with D maybe TRBD1 (5 bases). Germline V gene data show CDR1 as SGHVS and CDR2 as FNYEAQ. The V end lost 0 bases, the J end lost 0 bases, and 7 bases lay between the germline ends. The CDR3 is 15 amino acids. The CDR3 loop reads CASSLAQGSTDTQYF. CDR3 in DNA: TGTGCCAGCAGCTTAGCCCAGGGTAGCACAGATACGCAGTATTTT. The full variable domain, with the rest looked up from reference TRBV7-6 and TRBJ2-3, is GAGVSQSPRYKVTKRGQDVALRCDPISGHVSLYWYRQALGQGPEFLTYFNYEAQQDKSGLPNDRFSAERPEGSISTLTIQRTEQRDSAMYRCASSLAQGSTDTQYFGPGTRLTVL.

V is TRBV11-2 and J is TRBJ2-1; a possible D gene is TRBD2 (5 bases). The V and J ends lost 3 bases and 9 bases respectively, with 9 bases between them. Germline lookup yields CDR1 SGHAT and CDR2 FQNNGV. The CDR3 extends over 12 amino acids. CDR3 nucleotides: TGTGCCAGCAGCTTTATGGAGGCTGAGCAGTTCTTC. Amino acids: CASSFMEAEQFF. Drawing the rest from reference TRBV11-2 and TRBJ2-1, the complete variable domain is EAGVAQSPRYKIIEKRQSVAFWCNPISGHATLYWYQQILGQGPKLLIQFQNNGVVDDSQLPKDRFSAERLKGVDSTLKIQPAKLEDSAVYLCASSFMEAEQFFGPGTRLTVL.

The chain joins TRBV19 to TRBJ1-3; 9 bases are shared with TRBD1. This CDR3 region has 14 residues. Germline trimming cut 7 bases from V and 3 bases from J; bases unmatched to any gene: 4. The V gene's germline CDR1 is LNHDA and CDR2 SQIVND (reference sequence). CDR3 protein: CASTRDRVGNTIYF. The CDR3 nucleotides read TGTGCCAGTACCAGGGACAGGGTTGGAAACACCATATATTTT.

The V gene is TRBV5-4, the J gene TRBJ1-2; D is perhaps TRBD1 (6 bases). The V gene's germline CDR1 is SGHNT and CDR2 YYREEE (reference sequence). The CDR3 runs to 15 residues. The V gene lost 4 bases and the J gene lost 4 bases, with 17 bases spanning the gap. CDR3 in DNA: TGTGCCAGCAGCCCCCTGACAGGTTTTACCTATGGCTACACCTTC. Protein: CASSPLTGFTYGYTF.

The chain employs TRBV15 and TRBJ1-5, with 7 positions matching TRBD1. Trimming cost V 3 bases and J 0 bases; bases outside gene matches: 5. The CDR3 spans 16 residues. The germline V gene has CDR1 LNHNV and CDR2 YYDKDF (reference sequence). The chain's CDR3 is CATSRGDSNSNQPQHF. In nucleotides, the CDR3 is TGTGCCACCAGCAGGGGGGACAGCAATAGCAATCAGCCCCAGCATTTT.

CDR3 bases: TGTGCCACAAAAAGCACAGATACGCAGTATTTT. Its translation: CATKSTDTQYF. V and J are TRBV12-3 or TRBV12-4 and TRBJ2-3; no definite D call. The CDR3 runs to 11 residues. V dropped 10 bases and J dropped 0 bases, with 5 bases sitting between them.

The rearrangement uses TRBV9 and TRBJ2-6, with D maybe TRBD2 (6 bases). The V end was cut by 4 bases, the J end by 0 bases, with 14 bases between. Germline V gene sequence: CDR1 SGDLS, CDR2 YYNGEE. This CDR3 comprises 17 residues. The CDR3 here is CASSPDAGYSGANVLTF. CDR3 DNA sequence: TGTGCCAGCAGCCCAGACGCGGGGTACTCTGGGGCCAACGTCCTGACTTTC.

This clone came up once. This chain joins TRBV10-1 and TRBJ2-1; 7 positions match TRBD1. V was pared by 3 bases and J by 0 bases, with 8 bases of the junction left unmatched. CDR3 size: 17 residues. Germline lookup yields CDR1 WNHNN and CDR2 SYGVQD (reference sequence). In DNA, the CDR3 is TGCGCCAGCAGTGAATTTCTAGGACAGGCCTCCTACAATGAGCAGTTCTTC. It translates to CASSEFLGQASYNEQFF.

The chain is built from TRBV19 and TRBJ1-1, with no clear D. Looked up from germline, CDR1 is LNHDA and CDR2 is SQIVND (reference sequence). The V and J ends lost 5 bases and 0 bases respectively, with 16 bases between them. The CDR3 has 16 residues. The CDR3 sequence is CASSGRGQIMNTEAFF. The DNA of the CDR3 is TGTGCCAGTAGTGGTCGAGGGCAGATTATGAACACTGAAGCTTTCTTT. Complete variable domain (other parts from reference TRBV19 and TRBJ1-1): DGGITQSPKYLFRKEGQNVTLSCEQNLNHDAMYWYRQDPGQGLRLIYYSQIVNDFQKGDIAEGYSVSREKKESFPLTVTSAQKNPTAFYLCASSGRGQIMNTEAFFGQGTRLTVV.

V and J are TRBV7-6 and TRBJ1-1; D not certain. The CDR3 is 13 amino acids. V was shortened by 5 bases and J by 4 bases, with 11 bases between the two germline ends. Germline values: CDR1 SGHVS, CDR2 FNYEAQ. CDR3 coding DNA: TGTGCCAGCAGCCCAGAGGTAGGCACTGAAGCTTTCTTT. Its protein is CASSPEVGTEAFF.

The count of this clone is one. The V gene is TRBV6-5, the J gene TRBJ2-1; TRBD1 matches 8 bases. This CDR3 has 15 residues. The junction had 5 bases not matched to a gene; V was cut back by 6 bases and J by 1 base. The V gene's germline CDR1 is MNHEY and CDR2 SVGAGI. The CDR3 nucleotides read TGTGCCAGCAGCTCCGACAGGGGTTCCTACAATGAGCAGTTCTTC. This translates into CASSSDRGSYNEQFF.